This T cell receptor (beta chain) was sequenced for a study of shared clonotypes between healthy human individuals. Study in general: Serving as donors were two women and three men, whose ages spanned 18 to 49. Study-wide results and caveats: Larger estimated richness was generally recorded for naive subsets relative to memory subsets.

Here immunoSEQ multiplex PCR was the method, and the copy in TCRdb shows in-frame clones only, minus some. Found here are about 1 million clones, under 80% of them singletons; the top ten hold approximately 1.5%. This clone was detected once. The antigen remains unidentified. CD45RA+ naive and CD45RA-negative memory subsets were separated from CD4+ cells. The J segment lost 1 base and the V segment lost 1 base, leaving 2 bases of the junction unmatched. CDR3 size: 15 residues. The germline gives CDR1 SGHRS, CDR2 YFSETQ. The sample was memory CD4+ T cells sorted from blood. Described subset: CD45RA-negative fraction. The chain couples TRBV5-1 to TRBJ1-3, with TRBD1 matching 7 bases. The clonotype comes from a man aged 18 to 30 in good health. The CDR3 coding sequence is TGCGCCAGCAGCTTGCCAGGGGGATCTGGAAACACCATATATTTT. This codes for CASSLPGGSGNTIYF.